The entry below describes one T cell receptor (beta chain). What it recognizes is unknown. This PCR relied on a set of 60 Vbeta primers and 13 Jbeta primers. Method: immunoSEQ multiplex PCR; TCRdb's copy keeps in-frame clones and lacks some. The sample totals more than 30,000 clones. This specimen belongs to a study of cytomegalovirus exposure and HLA in healthy donors. Study-level points and caveats: Overall, approximately 150 TCR beta chains were annotated as cytomegalovirus-associated.

There are 16 residues in the CDR3. V lost 5 bases, J lost 2 bases, and 7 bases stayed unmatched. Germline V gene lookup returns CDR1 SEHNR and CDR2 FQNEAQ (reference sequence). This chain uses TRBV7-9 with TRBJ2-1, with 9 bases fitting TRBD2. The sequence came from a man aged 35 to 55 in good health and CMV-seropositive. What was sequenced was PBMCs. CDR3 loop: CASSGKREVTYNEQFF. The CDR3 region has the DNA TGTGCCAGCAGCGGCAAGCGGGAGGTTACCTACAATGAGCAGTTCTTC.